Below, 2 T cell receptor beta chains from the same sample are listed, as sequenced in a study of Graves' ophthalmopathy and Graves' hyperthyroidism. RNA transcripts were the template, and TCR beta CDR3 regions were amplified from them. First-round RT-PCR with HTBI primers preceded a second-round multiplex PCR. TCRdb processed the multiplex PCR reads anew with MiXCR; each CDR3 protein has one entry. Of about half a million distinct CDR3 sequences listed, 14% were seen once; the top ten hold 9.5% to 10%. Source material: blood. Source of these receptors: a woman in her 30s with Graves' ophthalmopathy.

This clonotype has at least ten counts. This rearrangement joins TRBV20-1 to TRBJ1-5; possibly TRBD1 for D (6 bases). The CDR3 length is 14 residues. V was trimmed by 8 bases and J by 7 bases, leaving 21 bases between them. Germline loops: CDR1 DFQATT, CDR2 SNEGSKA (reference sequence). The CDR3 protein is CSTNLGGSGQPQHF. In DNA, the CDR3 is TGCAGTACTAACCTAGGGGGGAGTGGACAGCCCCAGCATTTT.

The genes are TRBV3-1 and TRBJ2-7; D may be TRBD1 or TRBD2 (6 bases each). Trimming stripped 3 bases from V and 0 bases from J, with 12 bases between. The CDR3 runs to 15 residues. Germline CDR1 is LGHDT and CDR2 is YNNKEL (reference sequence). DNA for the CDR3: TGTGCCAGCAGCCAGGAGGGGGTGACCTCCTACGAGCAGTACTTC. Amino acids: CASSQEGVTSYEQYF.